This TCR beta chain was found in a study of T cells in localized non-small cell lung cancer. Study-wide points: Sequencing, confined to only one tumor region, leaves heterogeneity possible. Of the top 100 tumor clones, median around 50 were in adjacent lung, 25 to 30 among its top 100.

Sequenced by immunoSEQ multiplex PCR; TCRdb stores in-frame clones only, minus some. The sample includes roughly 30,000 clones, roughly nine tenths of them seen just once. Comment on this clone: Its antigen is undetermined.

V was clipped by 4 bases and J by 7 bases; unmatched bases: 10. The CDR3 totals 14 residues. The germline CDR1 and CDR2 sequences are SGHTS and YDEGEE. The sequence derives from a man aged 40 to 69 with stage II lung adenocarcinoma. The V gene is TRBV5-8, the J gene TRBJ2-5; TRBD2 matches at 7 bases. Material: PBMCs, obtained before any cancer treatment. The CDR3: CASSRGLTPGTQYF. The DNA of the CDR3 is TGTGCCAGCAGCCGGGGACTAACCCCCGGGACCCAGTACTTC. Looking up the rest from reference TRBV5-8 and TRBJ2-5 gives the full variable domain: EAGVTQSPTHLIKTRGQQATLRCSPISGHTSVYWYQQALGLGLQFLLWYDEGEERNRGNFPPRFSGRQFPNYSSELNVNALELEDSALYLCASSRGLTPGTQYFGPGTRLLVL.